A selection of T cell receptor beta chains follows, all from one sample in a study of T cell changes during pregnancy in multiple sclerosis. The table came from immunoSEQ multiplex PCR; TCRdb's copy has only in-frame clones and leaves some out. There are tens of thousands of clones in the sample; 91% occur only once, and roughly 0.7% lies in the top ten. The sample here was peripheral blood, taken in the third trimester of pregnancy. Receptors originate from a female donor in good health, enrolled as a control in a pregnancy study. CDR3s include the opening cysteine and the closing phenylalanine or tryptophan. D genes are given only for firm matches. The size field is filled for only some rows; it gives once, few, many or a size class.

clone size: NA; D gene: TRBD2; V gene: TRBV4-1; J gene: TRBJ2-1; CDR3 protein: CASSQVELAGGSSYNEQFF; CDR3 DNA: TGCGCCAGCAGCCAAGTTGAACTAGCGGGGGGGAGCTCCTACAATGAGCAGTTCTTC
clone size: NA; D gene: TRBD1; V gene: TRBV5-6; J gene: TRBJ1-5; CDR3 protein: CASSLFRTGQPQHF; CDR3 DNA: TGTGCCAGCAGCTTGTTCAGGACAGGTCAGCCCCAGCATTTT
clone size: NA; D gene: TRBD1; V gene: TRBV9; J gene: TRBJ2-1; CDR3 protein: CASSETGGVSDDEQFF; CDR3 DNA: TGTGCCAGCAGCGAAACAGGGGGCGTAAGCGATGATGAGCAGTTCTTC
clone size: NA; D gene: NA; V gene: TRBV18; J gene: TRBJ2-7; CDR3 protein: CASSPSQVPEQYF; CDR3 DNA: TGTGCCAGCTCACCCAGTCAAGTACCCGAGCAGTACTTC
clone size: NA; D gene: TRBD1; V gene: TRBV4-3; J gene: TRBJ1-6; CDR3 protein: CASSPDRVNSPLHF; CDR3 DNA: TGCGCCAGCAGCCCGGACAGGGTAAATTCACCCCTCCACTTT
clone size: NA; D gene: TRBD2; V gene: TRBV5-1; J gene: TRBJ2-5; CDR3 protein: CASSPRGGREETQYF; CDR3 DNA: TGCGCCAGCAGCCCCCGTGGAGGGAGGGAAGAGACCCAGTACTTC
clone size: NA; D gene: TRBD1; V gene: TRBV18; J gene: TRBJ2-7; CDR3 protein: CASSPTESGQGEQYF; CDR3 DNA: TGTGCCAGCTCACCAACCGAGTCCGGACAGGGCGAGCAGTACTTC
clone size: once; D gene: NA; V gene: TRBV5-1; J gene: TRBJ1-2; CDR3 protein: CASSLEGGFPSYGYTF; CDR3 DNA: TGCGCCAGCAGCTTGGAAGGGGGTTTCCCATCCTATGGCTACACCTTC
clone size: NA; D gene: NA; V gene: TRBV7-9; J gene: TRBJ1-2; CDR3 protein: CASSFTKQGGGYTF; CDR3 DNA: TGTGCCAGCAGCTTCACCAAACAGGGCGGGGGCTACACCTTC
clone size: NA; D gene: TRBD1; V gene: TRBV27; J gene: TRBJ1-2; CDR3 protein: CASSTRQGYGYTF; CDR3 DNA: TGTGCCAGCAGTACACGACAGGGTTATGGCTACACCTTC
clone size: NA; D gene: NA; V gene: TRBV5-1; J gene: TRBJ1-4; CDR3 protein: CASSLYTGLPEKLFF; CDR3 DNA: TGCGCCAGCAGCTTATATACAGGTTTACCTGAAAAACTGTTTTTT
clone size: NA; D gene: NA; V gene: TRBV6-1; J gene: TRBJ1-4; CDR3 protein: CASSAGGGNEKLFF; CDR3 DNA: TGTGCCAGCAGTGCGGGGGGAGGTAATGAAAAACTGTTTTTT
clone size: NA; D gene: TRBD1; V gene: TRBV4-2; J gene: TRBJ1-4; CDR3 protein: CASSHGQGEYGTNEKLFF; CDR3 DNA: TGTGCCAGCAGCCACGGACAGGGGGAATACGGTACTAATGAAAAACTGTTTTTT
clone size: NA; D gene: NA; V gene: TRBV7-9; J gene: TRBJ1-2; CDR3 protein: CASSFYPERGYGYTF; CDR3 DNA: TGTGCCAGCAGCTTTTACCCGGAAAGGGGCTATGGCTACACCTTC
clone size: NA; D gene: TRBD1; V gene: TRBV7-9; J gene: TRBJ2-7; CDR3 protein: CASSPRQGRYEQYF; CDR3 DNA: TGTGCCAGCAGCCCAAGACAGGGACGGTACGAGCAGTACTTC
clone size: NA; D gene: TRBD1; V gene: TRBV7-9; J gene: TRBJ1-5; CDR3 protein: CASSLWQGAGQPQHF; CDR3 DNA: TGTGCCAGCAGCTTATGGCAGGGGGCGGGTCAGCCCCAGCATTTT
clone size: NA; D gene: TRBD1; V gene: TRBV6-5; J gene: TRBJ1-2; CDR3 protein: CASSYGQGRGYGYTF; CDR3 DNA: TGTGCCAGCAGTTACGGACAGGGCAGGGGCTATGGCTACACCTTC
clone size: NA; D gene: NA; V gene: TRBV6-5; J gene: TRBJ2-1; CDR3 protein: CATTGGLYNEQFF; CDR3 DNA: TGTGCCACCACCGGCGGGCTATACAATGAGCAGTTCTTC
clone size: NA; D gene: TRBD1; V gene: TRBV27; J gene: TRBJ2-2; CDR3 protein: CASRCWVGTGNTGELFF; CDR3 DNA: TGTGCCAGCAGATGTTGGGTGGGGACAGGGAACACCGGGGAGCTGTTTTTT
clone size: NA; D gene: NA; V gene: TRBV6-5; J gene: TRBJ2-1; CDR3 protein: CATGEARVEQFF; CDR3 DNA: TGTGCCACCGGGGAGGCGAGGGTTGAGCAGTTCTTC
clone size: NA; D gene: NA; V gene: TRBV4-1; J gene: TRBJ1-6; CDR3 protein: CASSQDMKSALHF; CDR3 DNA: TGCGCCAGCAGCCAAGATATGAAGTCAGCCCTCCACTTT
clone size: once; D gene: TRBD2; V gene: TRBV27; J gene: TRBJ2-4; CDR3 protein: CASSSRLAGASKNIQYF; CDR3 DNA: TGTGCCAGCAGTTCCCGACTAGCGGGGGCCTCCAAAAACATTCAGTACTTC
clone size: NA; D gene: NA; V gene: TRBV6-4; J gene: TRBJ2-2; CDR3 protein: CASSEQGAGELFF; CDR3 DNA: TGTGCCAGCAGTGAACAGGGTGCCGGGGAGCTGTTTTTT
clone size: NA; D gene: NA; V gene: TRBV5-5; J gene: TRBJ2-2; CDR3 protein: CASTPQTGTNTGELFF; CDR3 DNA: TGTGCCAGCACCCCCCAAACCGGTACCAACACCGGGGAGCTGTTTTTT